The next 8 T cell receptor beta chains were all read from a single sample in a study of sequential checkpoint blockade in melanoma (dated by TCRdb to between 2018 and 2021). Reading the label with the study, this specimen's treatment or condition is: randomized to nivolumab then ipilimumab (arm A) or the reverse (arm B). Receptor libraries were prepared by the immunoSEQ multiplex PCR assay. TCRdb mirrors the immuneACCESS table, restricted to in-frame sequences. Some clones are absent from its copies; in checked studies, under half trace to an unresolved V gene, and the reason for the others is unknown. For this sample there are fewer than 7,500 clones; about 80% appear just once. Together, the top ten hold around 7% of the sample. The specimen was CD8+ T cells sorted from blood (inferred from file names), collected from a patient given nivolumab and ipilimumab in sequence. These receptors came from a human donor with melanoma.

The rearrangement links TRBV5-4 to TRBJ2-1, with 12 bases lining up with TRBD2. The CDR3 runs to 18 residues. V gave up 0 bases and J gave up 6 bases; unmatched junction bases: 10. Germline lookup yields CDR1 SGHNT and CDR2 YYREEE (reference sequence). Here the CDR3 reads CASSLGLAGARGPNEQFF. The CDR3 DNA reads as TGTGCCAGCAGCTTGGGACTAGCGGGAGCCCGGGGCCCCAATGAGCAGTTCTTC.

V gene TRBV4-1 combines with J gene TRBJ1-5; D is perhaps TRBD1 (6 bases). The CDR3 runs to 17 residues. V lost 2 bases to trimming and J lost 0 bases, with 14 bases between them. Germline CDR1 and CDR2: MGHRA and YSYEKL. DNA for the CDR3: TGCGCCAGCAGCCAAAAGAGCCACAGGGATAGCAATCAGCCCCAGCATTTT. It specifies CASSQKSHRDSNQPQHF.

This clone was found once. The genes are TRBV18 and TRBJ2-2; no reliable D call. This CDR3 comprises 15 residues. The V end lost 1 base, the J end lost 4 bases, and 10 bases lay between the germline ends. The germline V gene has CDR1 KGHSH and CDR2 LQKENI. CDR3 nucleotides: TGTGCCAGCTCACCACTGCAGGATAGCACCGGGGAGCTGTTTTTT. It is translated as CASSPLQDSTGELFF.

The V call is TRBV30, the J call TRBJ2-7, with 7 bases fitting TRBD2. Losses at the gene ends were 5 bases for V and 2 bases for J; bases not matched to a gene: 3. The CDR3 sequence is 12 residues long. Looked up from germline, CDR1 is GTSNPN and CDR2 is SVGIG (reference sequence). CDR3 DNA: TGTGCCTGGGAGAGCGGGACCTACGAGCAGTACTTC. Protein sequence: CAWESGTYEQYF.

In this sample, this clone turned up a few times. V is TRBV11-3 and J is TRBJ2-1; 7 nucleotides agree with TRBD2. The V and J ends lost 4 bases and 4 bases, in that order; junction bases with no gene match: 10. CDR1 is SGHNT, CDR2 YENEEA, per germline. The CDR3 has 16 amino acids. The CDR3 reads CASSSHAGTTYNEQFF. The CDR3 DNA is TGTGCCAGCAGCTCTCACGCCGGGACTACTTACAATGAGCAGTTCTTC.

The chain joins TRBV19 to TRBJ2-7; unclear D gene. The CDR3 sequence is 14 residues long. V lost 6 bases and J 0 bases, leaving 12 bases between the germline ends. Germline V gene sequence: CDR1 LNHDA, CDR2 SQIVND (reference sequence). The CDR3 DNA sequence: TGTGCCAGTAGAATGAGGTTTTACTCCTACGAGCAGTACTTC. Protein: CASRMRFYSYEQYF.

The J gene is TRBJ2-5, the V gene TRBV7-9; 11 bases fit TRBD1. In germline, CDR1 is SEHNR, CDR2 FQNEAQ (reference sequence). The CDR3 has 16 amino acids. J was trimmed by 5 bases and V by 5 bases; bases with no gene match: 10. The CDR3 nucleotides read TGTGCCAGCAGCCTACCGGACAGGGGGCTTGACGAGACCCAGTACTTC. It is translated as CASSLPDRGLDETQYF.

On this clone itself: One junction end does not reproduce the germline sequence, and a read error may be involved. This chain joins TRBV10-3 and TRBJ1-2; tentative D call: TRBD1 (6 bases). The CDR3 spans 14 residues. Germline V gene lookup returns CDR1 ENHRY and CDR2 SYGVKD. CDR3: CAISDPGLRQEDGF. As DNA, the CDR3 is TGTGCCATCAGTGACCCTGGTTTACGACAGGAGGATGGATTC.